This T cell receptor beta chain was profiled in a study of CD8 T cells in ankylosing spondylitis. Making use of molecular barcodes, quantitative 5'-RACE generated TCR beta libraries. In TCRdb, the 5' RACE reads were re-called with MiXCR into one record per CDR3 protein. Found here are 670,000 or so distinct CDR3 sequences, over 15% of them singletons; the top ten hold around a fifth. CDR1 is SGHRS, CDR2 YFSETQ, per germline. The V gene end was trimmed by 4 bases and the J gene end by 0 bases; junction bases not matched to a gene: 2. This CDR3 has 17 residues. Study-level findings and limits: Fewer than ten highly homologous variants made up a TCR beta motif that seemed to typify ankylosing spondylitis blood. Relatively rare in peripheral blood, disease-linked clones were also CD8+. Researchers reportedly found disease-linked clones significantly enriched in matched ankylosing spondylitis synovial fluid.

This clonotype was found a few times. Its antigen is currently unknown. The sequence was obtained from a male donor with ankylosing spondylitis. The sample taken for sequencing was blood, either unsorted or a sorted T cell fraction (not recorded which). The chain uses TRBV5-1 and TRBJ2-6; 12 bases match TRBD2. The CDR3 loop is CASSPTSGSSGANVLTF. The CDR3 nucleotides are TGCGCCAGCAGCCCGACTAGCGGGAGCTCTGGGGCCAACGTCCTGACTTTC. The full variable domain, completed using reference TRBV5-1 and TRBJ2-6, is KAGVTQTPRYLIKTRGQQVTLSCSPISGHRSVSWYQQTPGQGLQFLFEYFSETQRNKGNFPGRFSGRQFSNSRSEMNVSTLELGDSALYLCASSPTSGSSGANVLTFGAGSRLTVL.